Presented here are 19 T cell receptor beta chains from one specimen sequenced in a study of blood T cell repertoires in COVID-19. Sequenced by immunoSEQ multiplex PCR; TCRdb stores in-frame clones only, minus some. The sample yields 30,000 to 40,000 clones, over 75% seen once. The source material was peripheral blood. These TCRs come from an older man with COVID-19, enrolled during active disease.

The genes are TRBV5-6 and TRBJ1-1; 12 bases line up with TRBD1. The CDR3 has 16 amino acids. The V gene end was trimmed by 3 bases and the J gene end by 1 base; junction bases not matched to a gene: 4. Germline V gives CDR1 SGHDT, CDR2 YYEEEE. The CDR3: CASSWGTGGANTEAFF. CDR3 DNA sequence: TGTGCCAGCAGCTGGGGGACAGGGGGCGCGAACACTGAAGCTTTCTTT.

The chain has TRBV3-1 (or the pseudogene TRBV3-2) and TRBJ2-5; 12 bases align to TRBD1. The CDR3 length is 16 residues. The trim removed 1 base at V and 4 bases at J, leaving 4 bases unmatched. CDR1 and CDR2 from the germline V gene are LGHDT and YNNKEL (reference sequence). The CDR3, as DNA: TGTGCCAGCAGCCAAGGGGGACAGGGGGCGGGAGAGACCCAGTACTTC. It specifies CASSQGGQGAGETQYF.

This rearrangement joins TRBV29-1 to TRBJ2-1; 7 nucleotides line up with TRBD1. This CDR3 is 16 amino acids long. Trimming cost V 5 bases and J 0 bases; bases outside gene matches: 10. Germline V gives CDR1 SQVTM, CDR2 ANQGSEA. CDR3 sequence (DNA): TGCAGCGTTCCGGCGGACAGGAGATTCTCCTACAATGAGCAGTTCTTC. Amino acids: CSVPADRRFSYNEQFF.

The CDR3 DNA reads as TGTGCCAGCAGTCCCCATGGAGGTGAGCAGTTCTTC. Residues: CASSPHGGEQFF. The J gene is TRBJ2-1, the V gene TRBV28, with a possible D match to TRBD2 (5 bases). The CDR3 is 12 residues long. The V gene lost 5 bases and the J gene lost 9 bases, with 11 bases spanning the gap. Germline assignment: CDR1 MDHEN and CDR2 SYDVKM.

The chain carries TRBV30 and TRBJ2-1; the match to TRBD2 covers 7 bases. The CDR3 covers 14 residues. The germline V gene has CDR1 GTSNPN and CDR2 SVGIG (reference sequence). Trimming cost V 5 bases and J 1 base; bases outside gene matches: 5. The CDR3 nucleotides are TGTGCCTGGGGAACTAGCGTGTCCTACAATGAGCAGTTCTTC. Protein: CAWGTSVSYNEQFF. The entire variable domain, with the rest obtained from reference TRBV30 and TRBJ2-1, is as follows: SQTIHQWPATLVQPVGSPLSLECTVEGTSNPNLYWYRQAAGRGLQLLFYSVGIGQISSEVPQNLSASRPQDRQFILSSKKLLLSDSGFYLCAWGTSVSYNEQFFGPGTRLTVL.

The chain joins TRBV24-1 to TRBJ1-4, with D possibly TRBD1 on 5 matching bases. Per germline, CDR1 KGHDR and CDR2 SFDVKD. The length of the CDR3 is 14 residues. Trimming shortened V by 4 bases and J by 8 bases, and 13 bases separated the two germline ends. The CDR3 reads CATSEGGRSEKLFF. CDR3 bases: TGTGCCACCAGTGAGGGGGGACGAAGCGAAAAACTGTTTTTT.

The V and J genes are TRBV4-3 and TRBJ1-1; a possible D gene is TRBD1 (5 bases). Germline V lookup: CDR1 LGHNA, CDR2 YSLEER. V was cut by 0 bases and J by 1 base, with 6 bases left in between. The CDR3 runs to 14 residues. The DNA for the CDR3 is TGCGCCAGCAGCCAAGATCAGGGGAACACTGAAGCTTTCTTT. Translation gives CASSQDQGNTEAFF.

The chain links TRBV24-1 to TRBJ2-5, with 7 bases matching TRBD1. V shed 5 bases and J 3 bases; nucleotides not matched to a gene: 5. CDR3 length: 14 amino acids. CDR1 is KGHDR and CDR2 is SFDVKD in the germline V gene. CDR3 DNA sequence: TGTGCCACCAGTGGTCTTGGGACAGAAGAGACCCAGTACTTC. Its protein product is CATSGLGTEETQYF.

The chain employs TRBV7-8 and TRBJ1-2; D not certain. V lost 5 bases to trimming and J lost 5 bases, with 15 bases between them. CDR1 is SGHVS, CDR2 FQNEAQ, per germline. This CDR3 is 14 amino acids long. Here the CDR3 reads CASSPVLGAYGYTF. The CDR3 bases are TGTGCCAGCAGCCCGGTCCTTGGAGCGTATGGCTACACCTTC.

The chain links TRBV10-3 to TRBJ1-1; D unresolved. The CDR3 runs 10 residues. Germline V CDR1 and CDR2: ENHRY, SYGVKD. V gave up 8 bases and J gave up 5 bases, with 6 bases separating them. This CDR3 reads CAIGSTEAFF. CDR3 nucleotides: TGTGCCATCGGGAGTACTGAAGCTTTCTTT.

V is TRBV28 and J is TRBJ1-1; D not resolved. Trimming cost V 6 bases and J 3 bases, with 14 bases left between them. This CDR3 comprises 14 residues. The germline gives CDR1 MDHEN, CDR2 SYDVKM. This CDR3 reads CASRSGGFHTEAFF. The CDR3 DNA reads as TGTGCCAGCAGGAGCGGAGGGTTCCACACTGAAGCTTTCTTT.

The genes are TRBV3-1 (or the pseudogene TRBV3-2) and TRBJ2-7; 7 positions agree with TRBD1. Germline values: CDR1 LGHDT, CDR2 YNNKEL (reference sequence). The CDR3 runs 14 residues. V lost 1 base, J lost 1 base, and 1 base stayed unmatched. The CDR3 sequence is CASSQGGQSYEQYF. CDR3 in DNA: TGTGCCAGCAGCCAAGGGGGACAGTCCTACGAGCAGTACTTC.

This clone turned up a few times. The CDR3 reads CASSPPLAGVGGEQYF. CDR3 bases: TGTGCCAGCTCACCCCCCTTAGCGGGAGTAGGAGGCGAGCAGTACTTC. The V and J genes are TRBV18 and TRBJ2-7; 9 nucleotides match TRBD2. The V gene's germline CDR1 is KGHSH and CDR2 LQKENI. The length of the CDR3 is 16 residues. Trimming removed 3 bases from V and 6 bases from J; junction bases left unmatched: 12.

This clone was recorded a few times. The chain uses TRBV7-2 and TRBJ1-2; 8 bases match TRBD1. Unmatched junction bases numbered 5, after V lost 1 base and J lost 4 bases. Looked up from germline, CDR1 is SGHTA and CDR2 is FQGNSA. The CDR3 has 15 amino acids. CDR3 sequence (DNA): TGTGCCAGCAGCTTAGGTGCAGGGGGCGGCTATGGCTACACCTTC. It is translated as CASSLGAGGGYGYTF. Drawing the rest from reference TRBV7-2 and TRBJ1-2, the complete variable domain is GAGVSQSPSNKVTEKGKDVELRCDPISGHTALYWYRQSLGQGLEFLIYFQGNSAPDKSGLPSDRFSAERTGGSVSTLTIQRTQQEDSAVYLCASSLGAGGGYGYTFGSGTRLTVV.

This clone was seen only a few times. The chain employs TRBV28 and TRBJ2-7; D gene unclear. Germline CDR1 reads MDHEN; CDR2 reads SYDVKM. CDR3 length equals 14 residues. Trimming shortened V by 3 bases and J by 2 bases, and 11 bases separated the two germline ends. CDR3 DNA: TGTGCCAGCAGTTTCCTGGCTCTGGCCTACGAGCAGTACTTC. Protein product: CASSFLALAYEQYF.

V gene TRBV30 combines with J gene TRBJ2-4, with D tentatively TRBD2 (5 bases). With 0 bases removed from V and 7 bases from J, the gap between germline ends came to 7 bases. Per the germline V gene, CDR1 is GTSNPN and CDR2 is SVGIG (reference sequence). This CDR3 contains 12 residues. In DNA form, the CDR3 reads TGTGCCTGGAGTGTACTAGGGAACATTCAGTACTTC. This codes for CAWSVLGNIQYF.

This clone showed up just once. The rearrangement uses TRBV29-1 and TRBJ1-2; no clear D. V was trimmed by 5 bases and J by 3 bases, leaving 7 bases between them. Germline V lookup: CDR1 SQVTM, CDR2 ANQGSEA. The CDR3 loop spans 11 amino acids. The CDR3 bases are TGCAGCGTTTTCTCAGACTATGGCTACACCTTC. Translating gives CSVFSDYGYTF.

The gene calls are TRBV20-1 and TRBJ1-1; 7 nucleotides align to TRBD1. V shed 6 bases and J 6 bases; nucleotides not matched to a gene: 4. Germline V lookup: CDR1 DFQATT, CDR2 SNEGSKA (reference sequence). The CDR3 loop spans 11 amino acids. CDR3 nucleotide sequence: TGCAGTGCCAGGACAGGATCTGAAGCTTTCTTT. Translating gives CSARTGSEAFF.

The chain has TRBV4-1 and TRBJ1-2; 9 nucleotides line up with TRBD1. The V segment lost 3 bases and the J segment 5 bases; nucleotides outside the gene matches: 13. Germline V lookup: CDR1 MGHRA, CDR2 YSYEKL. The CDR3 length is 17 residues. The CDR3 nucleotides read TGCGCCAGCAGCCAGCCCACCAGACAGGGGGAAGAGTATGGCTACACCTTC. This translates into CASSQPTRQGEEYGYTF.